The 23 T cell receptor beta chains below all came from one sample that was sequenced in a study of beta chain features in type 1 diabetes. Study-wide points: Significant though moderate, a shortening of TCRB CDR3s appeared in all four CD4+ subsets of Type 1 diabetes patients.

These receptors' targets are unknown. The sequenced template was cDNA made from the entire isolated RNA. Libraries were prepared by immunoSEQ multiplex PCR; TCRdb keeps only in-frame clonotypes and omits some of them. This sample has some 350,000 clones, with roughly a tenth found just once. Sequences were obtained from central memory CD4+ T cells from blood. The receptors were sampled from a man between 25 and 39 years old with type 1 diabetes.

This clone was observed a few times. The CDR3 loop is CASSADRDRVEKLFF. In nucleotides, the CDR3 is TGTGCCAGCAGTGCAGACCGGGACAGGGTTGAAAAACTGTTTTTT. The rearrangement joins TRBV27 to TRBJ1-4; 9 bases match TRBD1. The CDR3 runs 15 residues. The V gene end was trimmed by 5 bases and the J gene end by 7 bases; junction bases not matched to a gene: 8. CDR1 and CDR2 from the germline V gene are MNHEY and SMNVEV (reference sequence).

The chain carries TRBV7-2 and TRBJ2-5, with D maybe TRBD1 (6 bases). Germline CDR1 is SGHTA and CDR2 is FQGNSA. The V gene lost 3 bases and the J gene lost 1 base, with 12 bases spanning the gap. The CDR3 extends over 15 amino acids. CDR3 bases: TGTGCCAGCAGCTTGGACAGCTTACTCCAAGAGACCCAGTACTTC. Its translation: CASSLDSLLQETQYF.

This clone was observed a handful of times. Additional DNA sequences in this sample encode the identical CDR3. The rearrangement joins TRBV7-2 to TRBJ2-5, with no clear D. V lost 1 base and J lost 3, with 6 bases in between. This CDR3 has 13 amino acids. The germline gives CDR1 SGHTA, CDR2 FQGNSA. CDR3 nucleotides: TGTGCCAGCAGCTTAGGGTTAGAAGAGACCCAGTACTTC. Translation gives CASSLGLEETQYF.

This sequence joins TRBV18 and TRBJ1-2, with 7 bases identical to TRBD1. The length of the CDR3 is 13 residues. Germline CDR1 and CDR2: KGHSH and LQKENI. Trimming cost V 2 bases and J 8 bases; bases outside gene matches: 5. The CDR3 nucleotides read TGTGCCAGCTCACCAACAGGGGAAGCGGGCTACACCTTC. Amino acids: CASSPTGEAGYTF.

Concerning this clone: A much larger clonotype is one base distant, so this may be a read error. The genes are TRBV9 and TRBJ2-3; D is undetermined. Germline V gene sequence: CDR1 SGDLS, CDR2 YYNGEE. Trimming stripped 5 bases from V and 5 bases from J, with 6 bases between. This CDR3 contains 11 residues. DNA for the CDR3: TGTGCCAGCAGTTTTTTAGATACGCAGTATTTT. This translates into CASSFLDTQYF.

This clone was seen more than once but under ten times. The J gene is TRBJ2-2, the V gene TRBV7-2; tentatively, D is TRBD1 (6 bases). The germline V and J ends were trimmed by 7 bases and 6 bases, with 12 bases remaining between them. Germline V CDR1 and CDR2: SGHTA, FQGNSA. The CDR3 consists of 13 residues. CDR3 loop: CASTFRGPGELFF. The CDR3, as DNA: TGTGCCAGCACCTTCAGGGGTCCCGGGGAGCTGTTTTTT.

V is TRBV7-9 and J is TRBJ2-5, with unresolved D. Trimming shortened V by 0 bases and J by 2 bases, and 10 bases separated the two germline ends. The CDR3 loop spans 15 amino acids. Looked up from germline, CDR1 is SEHNR and CDR2 is FQNEAQ (reference sequence). CDR3 nucleotides: TGTGCCAGCAGCTTAGCCACAACTCGGCAAGAGACCCAGTACTTC. It is translated as CASSLATTRQETQYF.

This chain links TRBV6-6 with TRBJ2-7; D remains unclear. The V gene's germline CDR1 is MNHNY and CDR2 SVGAGI (reference sequence). Trimming removed 1 base from V and 6 bases from J, with 7 bases in between. The CDR3 length is 12 residues. The CDR3 is CASSYLDSEQYF. The CDR3 coding sequence is TGTGCCAGCAGTTACTTAGACTCCGAGCAGTACTTC.

This clone was seen more than once but under ten times. The chain carries TRBV9 and TRBJ2-2; maybe TRBD2 (6 bases). Germline V gene lookup returns CDR1 SGDLS and CDR2 YYNGEE. The length of the CDR3 is 16 residues. V dropped 2 bases and J dropped 1 base, with 12 bases sitting between them. The chain's CDR3 is CASSVTAGRNTGELFF. The CDR3 DNA follows: TGTGCCAGCAGCGTTACCGCCGGGAGGAACACCGGGGAGCTGTTTTTT.

The rearrangement links TRBV4-1 to TRBJ2-5; D unresolved. Trimming took 2 bases from V and 4 from J, leaving 5 bases between them. Germline lookup yields CDR1 MGHRA and CDR2 YSYEKL. The CDR3 is 12 amino acids. CDR3 nucleotide sequence: TGCGCCAGCAGCCAACCCTTAGAGACCCAGTACTTC. Its translation: CASSQPLETQYF.

The chain uses TRBV10-3 and TRBJ2-5; D perhaps matches TRBD2 (7 bases). The J call may be mistaken, given a closer DNA end match to TRBJ2-7. From germline, CDR1 is ENHRY and CDR2 SYGVKD. The CDR3 contains 16 residues. The CDR3 sequence is CAISGGAGAPSYEQYF. The DNA of the CDR3 is TGTGCCATCAGTGGTGGTGCGGGGGCCCCCTCCTACGAGCAGTACTTC.

This chain connects TRBV19 to TRBJ1-4; D might be TRBD1 (6 bases). Deletions cut 9 bases from V and 10 bases from J, with 21 bases between. Germline lookup yields CDR1 LNHDA and CDR2 SQIVND (reference sequence). The CDR3 is made up of 14 amino acids. CDR3 DNA sequence: TGTGCCAGCGAGAAGGGGGTTCTGGATGGAAAACTGTTTTTT. Protein: CASEKGVLDGKLFF.

This chain links TRBV6-1 with TRBJ1-3; the match to TRBD1 covers 7 bases. Germline assignment: CDR1 MNHNS and CDR2 SASEGT. The CDR3 contains 14 residues. The junction had 1 base not matched to a gene; V was cut back by 5 bases and J by 0 bases. CDR3 DNA: TGTGCCAGCAGTAGACAGGGCTCTGGAAACACCATATATTTT. Its protein is CASSRQGSGNTIYF.

The chain links TRBV5-1 to TRBJ1-2; D gene ambiguous. The CDR3 is 15 amino acids. Germline V CDR1 and CDR2: SGHRS, YFSETQ. V lost 7 bases to trimming and J lost 1 base, with 17 bases between them. CDR3 sequence (DNA): TGCGCCAGCGCGAGGGCAGACGCGGGTAACTATGGCTACACCTTC. It translates to CASARADAGNYGYTF. The full variable domain, in which reference TRBV5-1 and TRBJ1-2 provide the parts outside the CDR3, is KAGVTQTPRYLIKTRGQQVTLSCSPISGHRSVSWYQQTPGQGLQFLFEYFSETQRNKGNFPGRFSGRQFSNSRSEMNVSTLELGDSALYLCASARADAGNYGYTFGSGTRLTVV.

The V gene is TRBV4-3, the J gene TRBJ1-4, with D hard to call. The CDR3 is 15 amino acids. The V end lost 2 bases, the J end lost 5 bases, and 12 bases lay between the germline ends. Germline V gene sequence: CDR1 LGHNA, CDR2 YSLEER. The DNA for the CDR3 is TGCGCCAGCAGCCAATCTGGGAAACCGAATGAAAAACTGTTTTTT. Protein sequence: CASSQSGKPNEKLFF.

There are many counts of this clone. This chain joins TRBV19 and TRBJ1-1; D unresolved. The CDR3 consists of 13 residues. V gave up 5 bases and J gave up 5 bases, with 12 bases separating them. The germline gives CDR1 LNHDA, CDR2 SQIVND (reference sequence). CDR3 residues: CASSWVAGTEAFF. The CDR3 bases are TGTGCCAGTAGTTGGGTGGCCGGAACTGAAGCTTTCTTT.

There are a few counts of this clone. V and J are TRBV11-3 and TRBJ2-5; D gene ambiguous. The V and J ends lost 6 bases and 5 bases respectively, with 10 bases between them. Germline V gives CDR1 SGHNT, CDR2 YENEEA. The CDR3 extends over 12 amino acids. Here the CDR3 DNA reads TGTGCCAGCAGACCGGACGGGGAGACCCAGTACTTC. Amino acid sequence: CASRPDGETQYF.

This chain joins TRBV5-4 and TRBJ2-3; D uncertain. V was trimmed by 4 bases and J by 0 bases, leaving 9 bases between them. The CDR3 spans 14 residues. CDR1 and CDR2 from the germline V gene are SGHNT and YYREEE (reference sequence). The CDR3 sequence is CASSPVVSTDTQYF. CDR3 DNA: TGTGCCAGCAGCCCCGTAGTGAGCACAGATACGCAGTATTTT.

The sample holds many counts of this clone. V gene TRBV5-1 combines with J gene TRBJ2-3; the D gene could be TRBD1 or TRBD2 (5 bases each). The length of the CDR3 is 16 residues. Trimming left V 3 bases short and J 2 bases short, with 16 bases between. CDR1 is SGHRS, CDR2 YFSETQ, per germline. CDR3 nucleotides: TGCGCCAGCAGCTGGGCCGGGGACGGACCCACAGATACGCAGTATTTT. Its translation: CASSWAGDGPTDTQYF.

For the CDR3, the DNA is TGTGCCAGCAGCGGGAGTCCCTACAATGAGCAGTTCTTC. Its protein product is CASSGSPYNEQFF. This chain joins TRBV21-1 and TRBJ2-1; TRBD2 was called by the table and not checked on the DNA. TRBV21-1 is a pseudogene locus. The CDR3 length is 13 residues.

The V and J genes are TRBV7-8 and TRBJ1-5; D possibly corresponds to TRBD1 (5 bases). With 5 bases removed from V and 3 bases from J, the gap between germline ends came to 17 bases. The germline V gene encodes CDR1 SGHVS and CDR2 FQNEAQ. The CDR3 spans 16 residues. The CDR3 sequence: CASSNNPGTANQPQHF. Written as DNA, the CDR3 is TGTGCCAGCAGCAACAACCCAGGGACGGCCAATCAGCCCCAGCATTTT. The full variable domain, in which reference TRBV7-8 and TRBJ1-5 provide the parts outside the CDR3, is GAGVSQSPRYKVAKRGQDVALRCDPISGHVSLFWYQQALGQGPEFLTYFQNEAQLDKSGLPSDRFFAERPEGSVSTLKIQRTQQEDSAVYLCASSNNPGTANQPQHFGDGTRLSIL.

In its sample, this clone was seen a few times. The chain has TRBV4-3 and TRBJ1-2; the D gene is possibly TRBD1 (6 bases). Germline V lookup: CDR1 LGHNA, CDR2 YSLEER. The length of the CDR3 is 13 residues. The ends were cut back, 4 bases at V and 7 bases at J, with 13 bases in the middle. The CDR3 loop is CASSLPGAGGYTF. Written as DNA, the CDR3 is TGCGCCAGCAGCCTTCCAGGGGCGGGTGGCTACACCTTC.

This clone occurred a few times. V usage is TRBV6-6 and J usage is TRBJ2-1; 7 nucleotides match TRBD1. The CDR3 sequence is 13 residues long. Germline V gives CDR1 MNHNY, CDR2 SVGAGI (reference sequence). J lost 13 bases, V lost 5 bases, and 11 bases had no gene match. CDR3 in amino acids: CASSEVPRDSQFF. The CDR3 coding sequence is TGTGCCAGCAGTGAGGTACCTAGGGACAGTCAGTTCTTC.